This T cell receptor beta chain was sequenced for a study of blood T cell repertoires in COVID-19. Method: immunoSEQ multiplex PCR; TCRdb's copy keeps in-frame clones and lacks some. Among 150,000 to 200,000 clones listed, 80% were seen once. With 4 bases removed from V and 2 bases from J, the gap between germline ends came to 10 bases. CDR1 and CDR2 (germline): SGHDN, FVKESK. The CDR3 spans 14 residues. This clone was picked up one time. Sample: PBMCs or T cells enriched from blood (not recorded which). The chain uses TRBV14 and TRBJ2-3, with a tentative D call TRBD2 (6 bases). The receptor was isolated from an older woman who had recovered from COVID-19. CDR3 in DNA: TGTGCCAGCAGCCGAGGACTATCCACAGATACGCAGTATTTT. Its protein product is CASSRGLSTDTQYF.